This TCR beta chain was identified in a study of early T cells in non-severe SARS-CoV-2 infection (dated by TCRdb to about 2021). Broadly, across the study: Because TCR sequencing was done on bulk RNA from unsorted whole blood, the alpha and beta chains could not be paired.

The study was a case-control design nested within a healthcare worker cohort in London, UK, with weekly nasopharyngeal swab PCR tests and blood sampling. Healthcare workers were enrolled in the week of the UK lockdown, from 23 to 31 March 2020, and were followed every week for up to about 15 weeks. Library preparation was by 5' RACE. Sequencing instrument: NextSeq 500. Unique molecular identifiers were attached to individual cDNA molecules in the TCR library protocol so that sequencing error and PCR bias could be corrected. TCR alpha and beta chains were both sequenced, and the abundances of alpha and beta sequences in each sample were closely correlated with each other. The authors' pipeline ran thus. Decombinator V4 was used to perform V gene, J gene and CDR3 annotation of TCR sequences. Expanded TCRs were defined as changing significantly between any two time points under a Poisson model with p below 0.0001. Abundances of TCRs were expressed as counts per million after normalisation to the total number of TCRs sequenced in each sample. TRAV1-2 paired with TRAJ12, TRAJ20 or TRAJ33 defined MAIT TCRs, while TRAV10 paired with TRAJ18 defined iNKT TCRs. VDJdb, accessed 1 November 2021, was searched for CMV, EBV and SARS-CoV-2 annotated TCRs, excluding TCRs annotated for multiple antigens. TCRdb ran its own pipeline on the public reads, namely fastp trimming at Q25 and MiXCR clone calling, and kept in-frame beta chains. Each record represents a unique CDR3 protein, reported with the most common genes and DNA among its rows. Clone size and V and J calls follow TCRdb, not the original study. The sample data list some 35,000 distinct CDR3 sequences, and around 7% of these were observed just once. The top ten clonotypes cover approximately 24% of the sample.

In its sample, this clonotype was seen a few times. What this receptor recognizes is not known. The input lacks base qualities; no much larger clone sits a single base away. Measured from the cysteine to the phenylalanine, the CDR3 is 14 residues long. Only CDR3 DNA is held: 42 bases, read in frame from base 1. Looking up the germline V gene (reference sequence) yields CDR1 DFQATT and CDR2 SNEGSKA. V is shortened by 5 bases, J by 5 bases, and the region joining them spans 15 bases. The full study reports these points: Matching against VDJdb was skewed toward anti-spike CD8 responses, likely underestimated virus-specific expansions, and missed private and CD4 specificities.

Here the sequenced sample was whole blood, taken at baseline. The sequence is built from TRBV20-1 and TRBJ2-2, and perhaps TRBD2 as D gene, on 5 matching bases. This clonotype was obtained from an adult who was a healthcare worker with PCR-confirmed SARS-CoV-2 infection or an uninfected control (not recorded which). The nucleotide sequence reads TGCAGTGCTGACCCACCCGGGAAGACCGGGGAGCTGTTTTTT. It translates as CSADPPGKTGELFF.